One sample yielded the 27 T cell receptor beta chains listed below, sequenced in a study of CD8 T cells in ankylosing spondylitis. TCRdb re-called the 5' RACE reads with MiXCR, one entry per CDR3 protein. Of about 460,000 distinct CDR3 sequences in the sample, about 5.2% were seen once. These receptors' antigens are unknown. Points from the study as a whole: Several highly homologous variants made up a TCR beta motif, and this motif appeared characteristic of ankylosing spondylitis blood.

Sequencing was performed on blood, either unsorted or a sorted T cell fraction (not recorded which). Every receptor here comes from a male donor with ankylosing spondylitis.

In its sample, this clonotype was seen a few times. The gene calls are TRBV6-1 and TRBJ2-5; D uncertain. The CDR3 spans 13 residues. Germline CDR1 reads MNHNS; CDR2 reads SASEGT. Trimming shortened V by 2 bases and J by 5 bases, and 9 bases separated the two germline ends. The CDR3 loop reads CASSEWGVETQYF. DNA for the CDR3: TGTGCCAGCAGTGAATGGGGTGTGGAGACCCAGTACTTC.

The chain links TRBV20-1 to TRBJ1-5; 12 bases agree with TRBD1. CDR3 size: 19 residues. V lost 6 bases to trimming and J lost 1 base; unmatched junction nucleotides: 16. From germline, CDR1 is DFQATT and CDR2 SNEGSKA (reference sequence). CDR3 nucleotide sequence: TGCAGTGCCACCCACCTCGGGGGACAGGGGGCGGTCAGCAATCAGCCCCAGCATTTT. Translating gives CSATHLGGQGAVSNQPQHF.

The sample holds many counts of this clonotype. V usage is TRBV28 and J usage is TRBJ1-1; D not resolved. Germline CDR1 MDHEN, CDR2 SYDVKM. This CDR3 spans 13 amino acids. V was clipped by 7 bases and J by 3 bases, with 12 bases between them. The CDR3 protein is CASTDDGYTEAFF. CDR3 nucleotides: TGTGCCAGCACTGATGACGGTTACACTGAAGCTTTCTTT.

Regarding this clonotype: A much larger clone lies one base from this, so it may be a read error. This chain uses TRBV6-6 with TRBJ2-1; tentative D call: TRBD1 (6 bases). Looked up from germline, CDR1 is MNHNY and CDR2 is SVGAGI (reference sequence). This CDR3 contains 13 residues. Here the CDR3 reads CASSYRGFGEQSF. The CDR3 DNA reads TGTGCCAGCAGTTATAGGGGGTTTGGTGAGCAGTCCTTC.

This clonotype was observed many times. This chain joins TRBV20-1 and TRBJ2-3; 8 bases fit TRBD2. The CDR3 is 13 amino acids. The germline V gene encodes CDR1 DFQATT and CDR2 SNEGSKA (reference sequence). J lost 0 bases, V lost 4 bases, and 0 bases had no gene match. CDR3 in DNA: TGCAGTGCTACTAGCGGGAGCACAGATACGCAGTATTTT. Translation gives CSATSGSTDTQYF.

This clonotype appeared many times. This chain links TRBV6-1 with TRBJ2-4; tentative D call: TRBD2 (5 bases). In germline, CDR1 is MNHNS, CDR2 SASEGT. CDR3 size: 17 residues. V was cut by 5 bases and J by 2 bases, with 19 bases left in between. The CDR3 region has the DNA TGTGCCAGCAGTCTTTACGGGGATAGGGTGACCAAAAACATTCAGTACTTC. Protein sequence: CASSLYGDRVTKNIQYF.

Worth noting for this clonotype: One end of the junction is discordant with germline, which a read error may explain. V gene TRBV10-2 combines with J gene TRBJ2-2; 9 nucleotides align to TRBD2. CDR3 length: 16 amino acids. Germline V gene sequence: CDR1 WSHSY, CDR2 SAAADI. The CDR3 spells CASSDIFSGGTVELFF. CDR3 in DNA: TGCGCCAGCAGTGACATCTTTAGCGGGGGAACCGTGGAGCTGTTTTTT.

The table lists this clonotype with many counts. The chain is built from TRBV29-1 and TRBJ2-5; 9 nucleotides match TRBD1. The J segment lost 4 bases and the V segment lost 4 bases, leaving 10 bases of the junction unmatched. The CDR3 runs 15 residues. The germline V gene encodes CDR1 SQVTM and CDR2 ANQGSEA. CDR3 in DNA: TGCAGCGTTGGTATAGGGACAGGGAAGGGAGAGACCCAGTACTTC. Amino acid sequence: CSVGIGTGKGETQYF. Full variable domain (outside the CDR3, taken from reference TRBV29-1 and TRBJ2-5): SAVISQKPSRDICQRGTSLTIQCQVDSQVTMMFWYRQQPGQSLTLIATANQGSEATYESGFVIDKFPISRPNLTFSTLTVSNMSPEDSSIYLCSVGIGTGKGETQYFGPGTRLLVL.

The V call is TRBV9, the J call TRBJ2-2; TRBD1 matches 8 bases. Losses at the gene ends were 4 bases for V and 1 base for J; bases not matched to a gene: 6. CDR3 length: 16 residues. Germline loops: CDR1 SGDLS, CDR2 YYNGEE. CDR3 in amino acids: CASSTRDRRNTGELFF. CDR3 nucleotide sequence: TGTGCCAGCAGCACCCGGGACAGGAGGAACACCGGGGAGCTGTTTTTT.

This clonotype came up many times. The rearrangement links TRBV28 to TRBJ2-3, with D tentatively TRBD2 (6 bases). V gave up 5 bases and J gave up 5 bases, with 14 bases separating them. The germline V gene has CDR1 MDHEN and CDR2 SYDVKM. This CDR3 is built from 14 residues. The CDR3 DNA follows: TGTGCCAGCAGTGGGACGGGAGCGGTAGATACGCAGTATTTT. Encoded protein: CASSGTGAVDTQYF.

CDR3 protein: CASSFNMASGGASEQYF. CDR3 DNA: TGTGCCAGCAGTTTTAATATGGCTAGCGGGGGGGCGAGCGAGCAGTACTTC. The chain has TRBV28 and TRBJ2-7; TRBD2 agrees at 12 bases. This CDR3 has 17 amino acids. The V gene's germline CDR1 is MDHEN and CDR2 SYDVKM. Trimming removed 3 bases from V and 6 bases from J; junction bases left unmatched: 12. Full variable domain (missing parts from reference TRBV28 and TRBJ2-7): DVKVTQSSRYLVKRTGEKVFLECVQDMDHENMFWYRQDPGLGLRLIYFSYDVKMKEKGDIPEGYSVSREKKERFSLILESASTNQTSMYLCASSFNMASGGASEQYFGPGTRLTVT.

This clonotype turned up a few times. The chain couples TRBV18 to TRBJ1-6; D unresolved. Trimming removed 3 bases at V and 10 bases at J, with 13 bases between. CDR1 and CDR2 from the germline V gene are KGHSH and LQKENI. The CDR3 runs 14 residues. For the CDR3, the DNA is TGTGCCAGCTCACCGGCGGGGATGGGGTCACCCCTCCACTTT. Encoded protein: CASSPAGMGSPLHF.

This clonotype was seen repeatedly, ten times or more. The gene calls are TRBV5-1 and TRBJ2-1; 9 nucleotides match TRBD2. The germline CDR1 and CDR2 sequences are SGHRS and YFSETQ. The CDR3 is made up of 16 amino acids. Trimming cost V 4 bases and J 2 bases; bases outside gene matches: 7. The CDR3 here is CASSVPGLAAYNEQFF. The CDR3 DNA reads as TGCGCCAGCAGCGTACCGGGACTAGCTGCCTACAATGAGCAGTTCTTC.

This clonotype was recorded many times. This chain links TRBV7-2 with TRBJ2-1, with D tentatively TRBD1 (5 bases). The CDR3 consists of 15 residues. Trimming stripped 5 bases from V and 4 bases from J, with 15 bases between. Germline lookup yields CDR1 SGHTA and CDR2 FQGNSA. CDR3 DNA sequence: TGTGCCAGCAGCGGGGCCCCCTACCTTTACAATGAGCAGTTCTTC. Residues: CASSGAPYLYNEQFF.

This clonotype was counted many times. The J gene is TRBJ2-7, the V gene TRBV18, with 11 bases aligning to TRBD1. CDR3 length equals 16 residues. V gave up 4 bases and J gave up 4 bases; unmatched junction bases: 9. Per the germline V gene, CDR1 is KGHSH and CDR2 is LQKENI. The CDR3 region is CASSQSLGQGAYEQYF. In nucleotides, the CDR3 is TGTGCCAGCTCACAATCCTTAGGACAGGGGGCTTACGAGCAGTACTTC. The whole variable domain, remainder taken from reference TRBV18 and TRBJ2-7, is NAGVMQNPRHLVRRRGQEARLRCSPMKGHSHVYWYRQLPEEGLKFMVYLQKENIIDESGMPKERFSAEFPKEGPSILRIQQVVRGDSAAYFCASSQSLGQGAYEQYFGPGTRLTVT.

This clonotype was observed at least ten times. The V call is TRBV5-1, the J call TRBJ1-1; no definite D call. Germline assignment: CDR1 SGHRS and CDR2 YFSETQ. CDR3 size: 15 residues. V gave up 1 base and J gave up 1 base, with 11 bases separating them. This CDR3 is CASSLLARSNTEAFF. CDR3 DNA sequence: TGCGCCAGCAGCTTGTTGGCCCGTTCGAACACTGAAGCTTTCTTT.

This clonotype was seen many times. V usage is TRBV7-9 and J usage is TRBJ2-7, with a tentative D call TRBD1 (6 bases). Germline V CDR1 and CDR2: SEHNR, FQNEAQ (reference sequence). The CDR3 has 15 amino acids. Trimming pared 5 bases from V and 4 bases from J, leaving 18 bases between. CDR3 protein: CASSHRDTTFYEQYF. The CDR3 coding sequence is TGTGCCAGCAGCCACCGGGACACCACTTTTTACGAGCAGTACTTC. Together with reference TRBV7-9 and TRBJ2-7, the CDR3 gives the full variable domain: DTGVSQNPRHKITKRGQNVTFRCDPISEHNRLYWYRQTLGQGPEFLTYFQNEAQLEKSRLLSDRFSAERPKGSFSTLEIQRTEQGDSAMYLCASSHRDTTFYEQYFGPGTRLTVT.

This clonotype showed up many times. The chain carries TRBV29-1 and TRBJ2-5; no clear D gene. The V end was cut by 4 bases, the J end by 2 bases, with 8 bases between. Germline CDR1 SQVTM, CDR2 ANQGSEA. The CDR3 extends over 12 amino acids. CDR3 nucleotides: TGCAGCGTTGTCGCATCACAAGAGACCCAGTACTTC. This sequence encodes CSVVASQETQYF. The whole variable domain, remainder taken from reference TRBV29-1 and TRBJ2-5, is SAVISQKPSRDICQRGTSLTIQCQVDSQVTMMFWYRQQPGQSLTLIATANQGSEATYESGFVIDKFPISRPNLTFSTLTVSNMSPEDSSIYLCSVVASQETQYFGPGTRLLVL.

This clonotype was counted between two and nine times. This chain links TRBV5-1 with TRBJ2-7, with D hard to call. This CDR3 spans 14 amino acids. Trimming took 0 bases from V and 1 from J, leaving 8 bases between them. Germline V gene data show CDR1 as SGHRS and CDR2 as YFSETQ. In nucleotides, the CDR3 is TGCGCCAGCAGCTTGGTACGGAATTCCTACGAGCAGTACTTC. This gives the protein CASSLVRNSYEQYF.

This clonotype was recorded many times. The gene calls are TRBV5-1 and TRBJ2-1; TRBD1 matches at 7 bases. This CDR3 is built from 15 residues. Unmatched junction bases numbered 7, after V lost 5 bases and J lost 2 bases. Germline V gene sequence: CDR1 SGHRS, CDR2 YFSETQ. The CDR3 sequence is CASRYDRATYNEQFF. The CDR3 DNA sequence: TGCGCCAGCAGATACGACAGGGCAACCTACAATGAGCAGTTCTTC.

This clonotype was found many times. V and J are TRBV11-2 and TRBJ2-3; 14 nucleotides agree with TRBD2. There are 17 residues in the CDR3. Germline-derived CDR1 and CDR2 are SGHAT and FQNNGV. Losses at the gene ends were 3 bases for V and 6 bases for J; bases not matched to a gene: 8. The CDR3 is CASSLRLAGGPSDTQYF. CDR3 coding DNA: TGTGCCAGCAGCTTGAGACTAGCGGGAGGGCCGTCCGATACGCAGTATTTT.

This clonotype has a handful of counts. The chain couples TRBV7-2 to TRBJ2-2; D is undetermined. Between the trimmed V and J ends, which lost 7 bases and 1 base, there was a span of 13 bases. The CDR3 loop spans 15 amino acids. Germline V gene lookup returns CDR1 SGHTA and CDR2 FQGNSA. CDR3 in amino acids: CASTLRALNTGELFF. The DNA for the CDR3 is TGTGCCAGCACCCTCCGGGCCTTGAACACCGGGGAGCTGTTTTTT.

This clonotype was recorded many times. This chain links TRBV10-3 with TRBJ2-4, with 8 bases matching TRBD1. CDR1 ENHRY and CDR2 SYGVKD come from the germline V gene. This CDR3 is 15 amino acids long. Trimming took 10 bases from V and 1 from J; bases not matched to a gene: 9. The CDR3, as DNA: TGTGCCACCTCAGGGGGCCCTATGGCCAAAAACATTCAGTACTTC. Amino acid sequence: CATSGGPMAKNIQYF.

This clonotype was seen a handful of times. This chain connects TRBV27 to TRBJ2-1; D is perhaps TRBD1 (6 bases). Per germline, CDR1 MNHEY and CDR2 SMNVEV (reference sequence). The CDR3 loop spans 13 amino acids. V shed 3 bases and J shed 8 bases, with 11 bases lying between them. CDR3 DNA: TGTGCCAGCAGTTTCAGGGGAAATGATGAGCAGTTCTTC. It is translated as CASSFRGNDEQFF.

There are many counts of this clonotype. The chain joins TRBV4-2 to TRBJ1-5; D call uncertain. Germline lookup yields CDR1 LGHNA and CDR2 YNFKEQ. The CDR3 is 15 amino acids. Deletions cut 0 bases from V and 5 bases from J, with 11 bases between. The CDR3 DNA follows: TGTGCCAGCAGCCAAGATCGAGAAGCGGATCAGCCCCAGCATTTT. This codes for CASSQDREADQPQHF.

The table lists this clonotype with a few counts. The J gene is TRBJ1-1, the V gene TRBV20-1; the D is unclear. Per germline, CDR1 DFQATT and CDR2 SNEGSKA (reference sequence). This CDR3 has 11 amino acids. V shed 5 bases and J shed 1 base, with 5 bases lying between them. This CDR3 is CSAEENTEAFF. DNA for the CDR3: TGCAGTGCTGAGGAGAACACTGAAGCTTTCTTT.

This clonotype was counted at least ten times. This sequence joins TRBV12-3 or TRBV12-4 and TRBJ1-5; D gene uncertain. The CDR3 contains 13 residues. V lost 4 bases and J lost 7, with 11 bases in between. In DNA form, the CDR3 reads TGTGCCAGCAGTTCCTTCCGGGGACAGCCCCAGCATTTT. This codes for CASSSFRGQPQHF.